Following are 2 T cell receptor beta chains from one sample sequenced in a study of tumor-infiltrating lymphocytes in primary liver carcinoma. Synthesis of TCR beta cDNA was carried out from around 540 ng total RNA with a constant-region primer. Three nested multiplex PCR rounds, a slightly modified ARM-PCR, produced the libraries for TCR beta. PCR rounds one and two used TRBV1-TRBV30 forward primers with a C-beta reverse primer for about 11 cycles each. One entry per CDR3 protein results from TCRdb running MiXCR on the multiplex PCR reads. The profile shows fewer than 80,000 distinct CDR3 sequences, roughly 72% of them singletons. Unsorted bulk tissue (about 20-30 mg) underwent RNA and DNA co-extraction. Sequenced input: tumor-adjacent normal liver tissue. These receptors originate from a man aged 35 to 55 with primary liver carcinoma and hepatitis B virus infection.

V gene TRBV6-2 or TRBV6-3 combines with J gene TRBJ2-2; D may be TRBD1 (5 bases). The CDR3 totals 17 residues. The V end lost 2 bases, the J end lost 1 base, and 14 bases lay between the germline ends. Germline CDR1 is MNHEY and CDR2 is SVGEGT. The DNA of the CDR3 is TGTGCCAGCAGTTACGGAACCAGGGCAGGGAACACCGGGGAGCTGTTTTTT. This translates into CASSYGTRAGNTGELFF.

A note on this clonotype: Germline is not matched at one junction end, which may reflect a read error. The chain uses TRBV29-1 and TRBJ1-5; D remains unclear. CDR3 length equals 13 residues. Looked up from germline, CDR1 is SQVTM and CDR2 is ANQGSEA. CDR3 coding DNA: TGCAGCGTTGTCGCACAGATCAGTCAGCCCCAGAATTTT. Amino acids: CSVVAQISQPQNF.